The clone carrying this TCR beta chain was seen only once. V lost 1 base to trimming and J lost 4 bases, with 9 bases between them. The CDR3 covers 14 residues. The germline gives CDR1 KGHDR, CDR2 SFDVKD. The data belong to a study of blood T cell repertoires in COVID-19. Study information: Material from acute and convalescent COVID-19 was sourced from the United States, Italy and Spain. The analysed material was cDNA or gDNA that came from T cells, B-cell-depleted T cells, or PBMCs.

Sequenced by immunoSEQ multiplex PCR; TCRdb stores in-frame clones only, minus some. Of hundreds of thousands of clones in the sample, about four fifths were seen once. The TCR originated in a man older than 75 with acute or convalescent COVID-19. The sequencing input was peripheral blood. The V gene is TRBV24-1, the J gene TRBJ1-2, with D unresolved. The CDR3 bases are TGTGCCACCAGTGATTTTCAAACAAGCTATGGCTACACCTTC. It specifies CATSDFQTSYGYTF.